Listed below are T cell receptor beta chains from one sample, sequenced in a study of T cell responses to AZD1222 COVID-19 vaccine. Sequencing used immunoSEQ multiplex PCR; TCRdb keeps in-frame clones, though not all of them. This sample's table has some 150,000 clones. Sequenced sample: peripheral blood. Every receptor here comes from an adult in good health. Each CDR3 is given with its conserved first and last residue. A D gene is named only where the DNA matches it firmly.

length: 15
D: TRBD1
J: TRBJ2-2
V: TRBV6-1
DNA: TGTGCCAGCAGTGAGAGACAGGGGGCCAACGGGGAGCTGTTTTTT
CDR3: CASSERQGANGELFF

length: 19
D: NA
J: TRBJ2-3
V: TRBV5-8
DNA: TGTGCCAGCAGCTTGGCCAGAAGCGTATCGGTGCTAGCTACAGATACGCAGTATTTT
CDR3: CASSLARSVSVLATDTQYF

length: 14
D: NA
J: TRBJ2-2
V: TRBV4-1
DNA: TGCGCCAGCAACACTGAAGCGAACAGCGGGGAGCTGTTTTTT
CDR3: CASNTEANSGELFF

length: 15
D: NA
J: TRBJ2-7
V: TRBV28
DNA: TGTGCCAGCAGTCCCGCAGGGTCGAGCTCCTACGAGCAGTACTTC
CDR3: CASSPAGSSSYEQYF

length: 13
D: NA
J: TRBJ1-2
V: TRBV25-1
DNA: TGTGCCAGCAGTGCGGACAGAAACTATGGCTACACCTTC
CDR3: CASSADRNYGYTF

length: 13
D: NA
J: TRBJ1-1
V: TRBV3-1/TRBV3-2
DNA: TGTGCCAGCAAGGACGGAATGAACACTGAAGCTTTCTTT
CDR3: CASKDGMNTEAFF

length: 15
D: TRBD1
J: TRBJ1-5
V: TRBV10-3
DNA: TGTGCCACCCGTCTTACAGGGGATTCGAATCAGCCCCAGCATTTT
CDR3: CATRLTGDSNQPQHF

length: 14
D: NA
J: TRBJ1-1
V: TRBV19
DNA: TGTGCCAGTAGTTCCCGGGACAAAGGAACTGAAGCTTTCTTT
CDR3: CASSSRDKGTEAFF

length: 17
D: TRBD2
J: TRBJ2-3
V: TRBV7-2
DNA: TGTGCCAGCAGCTTCCTAGGACTAGCGGAGGCCACAGATACGCAGTATTTT
CDR3: CASSFLGLAEATDTQYF

length: 20
D: TRBD2
J: TRBJ2-3
V: TRBV6-6
DNA: TGTGCCAGCAGCGGTAGCTGGGGTGGCGGGAGGACTTCTAGCACAGATACGCAGTATTTT
CDR3: CASSGSWGGGRTSSTDTQYF

length: 13
D: NA
J: TRBJ2-1
V: TRBV11-1
DNA: TGTGCCAGCAGCCCCATGACAGACAATGAGCAGTTCTTC
CDR3: CASSPMTDNEQFF

length: 14
D: TRBD1
J: TRBJ1-1
V: TRBV5-1
DNA: TGCGCCAGCAGCGGGGGACAGGGAATTGGTGAAGCTTTCTTT
CDR3: CASSGGQGIGEAFF

length: 15
D: NA
J: TRBJ1-1
V: TRBV11-3
DNA: TGTGCCAGCAGCTTAGGGAACAGAGTGAACACTGAAGCTTTCTTT
CDR3: CASSLGNRVNTEAFF

length: 15
D: NA
J: TRBJ2-5
V: TRBV27
DNA: TGTGCCAGCAATCCACGGTCAGGGGTGGGAGAGACCCAGTACTTC
CDR3: CASNPRSGVGETQYF

length: 16
D: NA
J: TRBJ1-3
V: TRBV28
DNA: TGTGCCAGCGGCAGTGGGAGCAAGGCCACTGGAAACACCATATATTTT
CDR3: CASGSGSKATGNTIYF

length: 13
D: NA
J: TRBJ2-2
V: TRBV6-6
DNA: TGTGCCAGCAGTAGACAGACCACCGGGGAGCTGTTTTTT
CDR3: CASSRQTTGELFF

length: 17
D: TRBD1
J: TRBJ2-1
V: TRBV7-3
DNA: TGTGCCAGCAGCTCGGACCCAAAGACAGGGCGGCGAAATGAGCAGTTCTTC
CDR3: CASSSDPKTGRRNEQFF

length: 14
D: NA
J: TRBJ1-1
V: TRBV6-5
DNA: TGTGCCAGCAGTAGGGGGACCGATAACACTGAAGCTTTCTTT
CDR3: CASSRGTDNTEAFF

length: 14
D: TRBD2
J: TRBJ2-1
V: TRBV5-4
DNA: TGTGCCAGCAGCCAGCGGGGGGGATACAATGAGCAGTTCTTC
CDR3: CASSQRGGYNEQFF

length: 12
D: TRBD1
J: TRBJ1-1
V: TRBV11-3
DNA: TGTGCCAGCAGCCGGGACAGGCCTGAAGCTTTCTTT
CDR3: CASSRDRPEAFF

length: 18
D: TRBD2
J: TRBJ2-3
V: TRBV4-2
DNA: TGTGCCAGCAGCCAAGGGTTAGCGGGGGGACCAAGCACAGATACGCAGTATTTT
CDR3: CASSQGLAGGPSTDTQYF

length: 13
D: NA
J: TRBJ2-7
V: TRBV28
DNA: TGTGCCAGCAGTTTGGGACACTTCTACGAGCAGTACTTC
CDR3: CASSLGHFYEQYF

length: 16
D: TRBD1
J: TRBJ1-1
V: TRBV7-3
DNA: TGTGCCAGCAGCCGGACAGGGGGCGCCGGTGACACTGAAGCTTTCTTT
CDR3: CASSRTGGAGDTEAFF

length: 14
D: NA
J: TRBJ2-3
V: TRBV14
DNA: TGTGCCAGCAGCCAACTGGACAGCACAGATACGCAGTATTTT
CDR3: CASSQLDSTDTQYF

length: 15
D: NA
J: TRBJ1-5
V: TRBV6-2/TRBV6-3
DNA: TGTGCCAGCAGCTGGTATGGGCCCCAGCATCAGCCCCAGCATTTT
CDR3: CASSWYGPQHQPQHF

length: 13
D: NA
J: TRBJ2-2
V: TRBV10-3
DNA: TGTGCTCCTAGGGGGGCTACCACCGGGGAGCTGTTTTTT
CDR3: CAPRGATTGELFF

length: 15
D: NA
J: TRBJ2-3
V: TRBV9
DNA: TGTGCCAGCAGCGTCTCAGGGGCTAGCACAGATACGCAGTATTTT
CDR3: CASSVSGASTDTQYF

length: 15
D: NA
J: TRBJ1-1
V: TRBV5-1
DNA: TGCGCCAGCAGCTTGGGACCGAGGGAGAACACTGAAGCTTTCTTT
CDR3: CASSLGPRENTEAFF

length: 15
D: TRBD1
J: TRBJ2-7
V: TRBV7-2
DNA: TGTGCCAGCAGCATACGGGACAGGGGGTCCTACGAGCAGTACTTC
CDR3: CASSIRDRGSYEQYF

length: 13
D: TRBD1
J: TRBJ1-2
V: TRBV11-3
DNA: TGTGCCAGCAGCTCAGCTCAGGACAGGTCGACCGCCTTC
CDR3: CASSSAQDRSTAF

length: 16
D: TRBD2
J: TRBJ2-1
V: TRBV6-4
DNA: TGTGCCAGCAGTGACTCTTGGGGTCTCGGGGGGAATGAGCAGTTCTTC
CDR3: CASSDSWGLGGNEQFF

length: 12
D: NA
J: TRBJ1-4
V: TRBV28
DNA: TGTGCCAGCAGTTTAGCCTTAGGGCAACTGTTTTTT
CDR3: CASSLALGQLFF

length: 17
D: NA
J: TRBJ1-3
V: TRBV9
DNA: TGTGCCAGCAGCGCCCCCTCGGGGGAAACTTCGGGGAACACCATATATTTT
CDR3: CASSAPSGETSGNTIYF

length: 16
D: NA
J: TRBJ1-2
V: TRBV4-1
DNA: TGCGCCAGCAGCCAGACTGGACAGCCCATCTCCTATGGCTACACCTTC
CDR3: CASSQTGQPISYGYTF

length: 15
D: TRBD2
J: TRBJ2-7
V: TRBV3-1/TRBV3-2
DNA: TGTGCCAGCAGCCAAGGCGTCGCGGGGGCCTACGAGCAGTACTTC
CDR3: CASSQGVAGAYEQYF

length: 15
D: TRBD1
J: TRBJ2-7
V: TRBV5-6
DNA: TGTGCCAGCAGCTTACCCCGGACAGGATACTACGAGCAGTACTTC
CDR3: CASSLPRTGYYEQYF

length: 17
D: TRBD1
J: TRBJ2-6
V: TRBV28
DNA: TGTGCCAGCAGGGACGGACAGGGGGTCGGAAGGGCCAACGTCCTGACTTTC
CDR3: CASRDGQGVGRANVLTF

length: 18
D: TRBD2
J: TRBJ2-1
V: TRBV3-1/TRBV3-2
DNA: TGTGCCAGCAGCCAAGAGGGTCCGTCACTAGCGGGGTACAATGAGCAGTTCTTC
CDR3: CASSQEGPSLAGYNEQFF

length: 14
D: NA
J: TRBJ2-3
V: TRBV20-1
DNA: TGCAGTGCTAGTTCAGGGAGGTCGGGAGATACGCAGTATTTT
CDR3: CSASSGRSGDTQYF

length: 14
D: NA
J: TRBJ1-3
V: TRBV6-5
DNA: TGTGCCAGCACGGGGCTCCCCCCTGGAAACACCATATATTTT
CDR3: CASTGLPPGNTIYF

length: 14
D: NA
J: TRBJ1-1
V: TRBV27
DNA: TGTGCCAGCAGGAGGGCAGGCGCGAACACTGAAGCTTTCTTT
CDR3: CASRRAGANTEAFF

length: 14
D: NA
J: TRBJ1-4
V: TRBV15
DNA: TGTGCCACCAGCAGAGTTTCACTTAATGAAAAACTGTTTTTT
CDR3: CATSRVSLNEKLFF

length: 12
D: NA
J: TRBJ1-2
V: TRBV6-5
DNA: TGTGCCAGCAGGCCCGGGACCGGAGGCTACACCTTC
CDR3: CASRPGTGGYTF

length: 13
D: NA
J: TRBJ2-1
V: TRBV5-6
DNA: TGTGCCAGCAGCTTGGCGACTTCCTATGAGCAGTTCTTC
CDR3: CASSLATSYEQFF

length: 14
D: TRBD1
J: TRBJ1-5
V: TRBV5-1
DNA: TGCGCCAGCTCCCCGACAGGGGGCGGACAGCCCCAGCATTTT
CDR3: CASSPTGGGQPQHF

length: 15
D: NA
J: TRBJ1-6
V: TRBV2
DNA: TGTGCCAGCAGTGTCGCCAGGGACGGAGGTTCACCCCTCCACTTT
CDR3: CASSVARDGGSPLHF

length: 15
D: NA
J: TRBJ1-4
V: TRBV19
DNA: TGTGCCAGTAGTATGGGTCTCGCAACTAATGAAAAACTGTTTTTT
CDR3: CASSMGLATNEKLFF

length: 15
D: TRBD2
J: TRBJ2-1
V: TRBV4-1
DNA: TGCGCCAGCAGCCCCCATGGACTAGCGGAGAATGAGCAGTTCTTC
CDR3: CASSPHGLAENEQFF

length: 15
D: NA
J: TRBJ1-4
V: TRBV19
DNA: TGTGCCAGTAGTATAAGTGGGGGTCTTAATGAAAAACTGTTTTTT
CDR3: CASSISGGLNEKLFF

length: 15
D: NA
J: TRBJ1-2
V: TRBV5-6
DNA: TGTGCCAGCAGCTTTGGCGGGTTCGATAACTATGGCTACACCTTC
CDR3: CASSFGGFDNYGYTF

length: 15
D: NA
J: TRBJ1-6
V: TRBV6-2/TRBV6-3
DNA: TGTGCCAGCAGTTACTCGTTAGGGACGGGGCGGCCCCTCCACTTT
CDR3: CASSYSLGTGRPLHF

length: 14
D: NA
J: TRBJ1-5
V: TRBV28
DNA: TGTGCCAGCAGGCAAAGATCCGTCGAACAGCCCCAGCATTTT
CDR3: CASRQRSVEQPQHF

length: 16
D: NA
J: TRBJ1-5
V: TRBV7-3
DNA: TGTGCCAGCAGCTTATTATGCGGTCGGATAGGAATCCCCCAGCATTTT
CDR3: CASSLLCGRIGIPQHF

length: 11
D: NA
J: TRBJ2-3
V: TRBV5-1
DNA: TGCGCCAGCAGCTTGGGGGATACGCAGTATTTT
CDR3: CASSLGDTQYF

length: 14
D: NA
J: TRBJ1-3
V: TRBV27
DNA: TGTGCCAGCAGCCCGGACAGATCTGGAAACACCATATATTTT
CDR3: CASSPDRSGNTIYF